This is a list of T cell receptor beta chains from one sample in a study of identical twins. From the 5' RACE reads, TCRdb called clonotypes with MiXCR, one entry per CDR3 protein. The data contain 500,000 to 550,000 distinct CDR3 sequences, approximately 22% of them singletons. The data also belong to a second study, concerning T cells expressing NK-cell markers.

Sequencing used CD4+ T cells sorted from blood. Source of these receptors: a woman between 18 and 30 years old in good health. The CDR3 runs from the conserved cysteine through the conserved F or W. A D gene is named only where the DNA matches it firmly. Only part of the rows carry a size: once, few, many, or a class if the clone is expanded.

d_call j_call v_call clone_size cdr3_aa cdr3_nt
. TRBJ2-3 TRBV12-3/TRBV12-4 many CASSPRPRGSTDTQYF TGTGCCAGCAGTCCCCGTCCGCGCGGTAGCACAGATACGCAGTATTTT
. TRBJ2-7 TRBV6-2/TRBV6-3 few CASSPMRIDSYEQYF TGTGCCAGCAGCCCTATGCGGATCGACTCCTACGAGCAGTACTTC
TRBD1 TRBJ2-2 TRBV5-1 . CASSFWSQQGPWTNTGELFF TGCGCCAGCAGCTTTTGGTCCCAACAGGGGCCGTGGACTAACACCGGGGAGCTGTTTTTT
. TRBJ2-2 TRBV6-5 . CASSTPGELFF TGTGCCAGCAGTACCCCCGGGGAGCTGTTTTTT
. TRBJ2-1 TRBV3-1 . CASSTAAKEGNEQFF TGTGCCAGCTCCACGGCGGCTAAAGAAGGGAATGAGCAGTTCTTC
. TRBJ2-5 TRBV6-5 few CASSYSPVAQETQYF TGTGCCAGCAGTTACTCCCCAGTCGCCCAAGAGACCCAGTACTTC
TRBD2 TRBJ2-3 TRBV9 few CASSRSPGLNTQYF TGTGCCAGCAGCAGGTCACCGGGACTAAATACGCAGTATTTT
. TRBJ1-2 TRBV7-2 . CASSFNAGTGYTF TGTGCCAGCAGCTTCAACGCAGGAACCGGCTACACCTTC
. TRBJ2-7 TRBV3-1 . CASSRKGGLHEQYF TGTGCCAGCAGCCGAAAGGGAGGACTCCACGAGCAGTACTTC
. TRBJ2-4 TRBV6-6 few CASSAQGSNIQYF TGTGCCAGCAGTGCACAGGGTTCAAACATTCAGTACTTC
. TRBJ2-7 TRBV27 . CASSRWGSGVEQYF TGTGCCAGCAGTCGATGGGGCTCTGGGGTCGAGCAGTACTTC
. TRBJ2-2 TRBV7-2 . CASSLVQGLETGELFF TGTGCCAGCAGCTTAGTACAGGGCCTGGAAACCGGGGAGCTGTTTTTT
. TRBJ2-5 TRBV7-2 few CASSLVGYHETQYF TGTGCCAGCAGCTTAGTTGGGTACCACGAGACCCAGTACTTC
TRBD2 TRBJ2-7 TRBV11-1 . CASSLIGGGGLAGHEQYF TGTGCCAGCAGCTTAATAGGAGGCGGGGGACTAGCGGGACACGAGCAGTACTTC
. TRBJ1-1 TRBV5-1 few CASTRGGRTEAFF TGCGCCAGCACTCGGGGGGGAAGGACTGAAGCTTTCTTT
. TRBJ2-7 TRBV3-1 . CACSPGDSAGNHRYF TGTGCCTGCAGCCCCGGCGACTCGGCAGGCAATCATCGGTACTTC
. TRBJ2-6 TRBV5-1 . CASSLSTGAWSGANVLTF TGCGCCAGCAGCTTGTCCACGGGGGCCTGGTCTGGGGCCAACGTCCTGACTTTC
. TRBJ1-6 TRBV12-3/TRBV12-4 . CASSSRASPPLHF TGTGCCAGCAGTTCCAGGGCCAGTCCACCCCTCCACTTT
. TRBJ2-2 TRBV20-1 . CSARVPLDTGELFF TGCAGTGCTAGGGTACCCCTCGACACCGGGGAGCTGTTTTTT
TRBD1 TRBJ1-6 TRBV30 . CAWWRGQGNSPLHF TGTGCCTGGTGGAGAGGACAGGGTAATTCACCCCTCCACTTT
. TRBJ2-1 TRBV20-1 few CSAEPRTRSYNEQFF TGCAGTGCGGAGCCTCGGACCAGGTCCTACAATGAGCAGTTCTTC
. TRBJ1-2 TRBV5-1 . CASSLGFMSYGYTF TGCGCCAGCAGCTTGGGATTCATGAGCTATGGCTACACCTTC
. TRBJ2-1 TRBV6-1 . CASSEIREKGEQFF TGTGCCAGCAGTGAAATCCGGGAAAAGGGTGAGCAGTTCTTC
. TRBJ1-2 TRBV20-1 few CSARVVDNYGYTF TGCAGTGCTAGAGTGGTCGATAACTATGGCTACACCTTC
. TRBJ1-3 TRBV6-1 . CASSDRDRNTIYF TGTGCCAGCAGTGACAGGGATCGAAACACCATATATTTT
. TRBJ2-1 TRBV6-2/TRBV6-3 few CASVDTDRGEQFF TGTGCCAGCGTGGACACGGATAGGGGAGAGCAGTTCTTC
. TRBJ2-3 TRBV7-6 many CASSGDTQYF TGTGCCAGCAGCGGAGATACGCAGTATTTT